Presented here are 31 T cell receptor beta chains from one specimen sequenced in a study of T cells in Graves' hyperthyroidism and ophthalmopathy. Regions amplified from RNA transcripts were the TCR beta CDR3 regions. A set of HTBI primers served as the primers for a first-round RT-PCR of the TCR CDR3. TCRdb itself ran the multiplex PCR reads through MiXCR, one entry per CDR3 protein. The sample has about 350,000 distinct CDR3 sequences, about a fifth seen once. The sample taken for sequencing was blood. The receptors derive from a woman aged 18-29 years with Graves' hyperthyroidism.

The sample holds many counts of this clonotype. V is TRBV27 and J is TRBJ2-3; D gene ambiguous. V gave up 2 bases and J gave up 1 base, with 10 bases separating them. Looked up from germline, CDR1 is MNHEY and CDR2 is SMNVEV (reference sequence). The CDR3 length is 15 residues. The CDR3 here is CASSLLALGTDTQYF. The CDR3 region has the DNA TGTGCCAGCAGTTTACTCGCCTTGGGCACAGATACGCAGTATTTT.

The chain is built from TRBV27 and TRBJ1-6; D gene uncertain. Trimming took 3 bases from V and 8 from J, leaving 8 bases between them. This CDR3 has 13 amino acids. Germline CDR1 and CDR2: MNHEY and SMNVEV (reference sequence). This chain's CDR3 is CASSFEGHSPLHF. The CDR3 DNA reads as TGTGCCAGCAGTTTTGAAGGTCATTCACCCCTCCACTTT.

This clonotype occurred a few times. The chain recombines TRBV6-2 or TRBV6-3 with TRBJ2-5; 7 bases are a match to TRBD1. Germline-derived CDR1 and CDR2 are MNHEY and SVGEGT. V lost 2 bases, J lost 6 bases, and 9 bases stayed unmatched. The CDR3 is 15 amino acids. DNA of the CDR3: TGTGCCAGCAGTTACACGCCGGACAGGCGGAAGACCCAGTACTTC. It yields the protein CASSYTPDRRKTQYF.

This clonotype was detected a few times. J is TRBJ2-4 and V is TRBV20-1; D might be TRBD1 (5 bases). V was clipped by 5 bases and J by 1 base, with 15 bases between them. The CDR3 runs to 15 residues. Looked up from germline, CDR1 is DFQATT and CDR2 is SNEGSKA (reference sequence). The CDR3 bases are TGCAGTGCTGGTGCCCCAAACAGGGCCAAAAACATTCAGTACTTC. Amino acids: CSAGAPNRAKNIQYF.

This clonotype was recorded many times. The CDR3 nucleotides are TGTGCCAGCAGCCGAGGACGGAGTAGCAATCAGCCCCAGCATTTT. As protein: CASSRGRSSNQPQHF. This chain links TRBV7-9 with TRBJ1-5; D remains ambiguous. From germline, CDR1 is SEHNR and CDR2 FQNEAQ (reference sequence). The V gene lost 5 bases and the J gene lost 0 bases, with 11 bases spanning the gap. The CDR3 runs 15 residues.

This clonotype was seen at least ten times. This CDR3 reads CASGLMETQYF. The CDR3 bases are TGTGCCAGCGGGTTAATGGAGACCCAGTACTTC. The chain combines TRBV7-8 with TRBJ2-5; D ambiguous. The germline gives CDR1 SGHVS, CDR2 FQNEAQ. This CDR3 is built from 11 residues. Deletions cut 8 bases from V and 5 bases from J, with 9 bases between.

The chain joins TRBV11-2 to TRBJ2-7; the D gene is possibly TRBD1 (6 bases). This CDR3 has 14 residues. V gave up 2 bases and J gave up 2 bases, with 10 bases separating them. In germline, CDR1 is SGHAT, CDR2 FQNNGV. CDR3: CASSLTAGAYEQYF. In DNA form, the CDR3 reads TGTGCCAGCAGCTTAACGGCAGGGGCCTACGAGCAGTACTTC.

This clonotype was found many times. This chain links TRBV12-3 or TRBV12-4 with TRBJ1-2; D gene ambiguous. The CDR3 totals 14 residues. V lost 7 bases, J lost 2 bases, and 14 bases lay in between. The CDR3 bases are TGTGCCAGCACCCCGCGACGCACCAACTATGGCTACACCTTC. Translating gives CASTPRRTNYGYTF.

In this sample, this clonotype turned up many times. V is TRBV5-1 and J is TRBJ2-7; 11 bases line up with TRBD1. Trimming took 4 bases from V and 6 from J; bases not matched to a gene: 12. Germline V CDR1 and CDR2: SGHRS, YFSETQ. The CDR3 has 16 amino acids. This chain's CDR3 is CASSGDRGTIRPEQYF. Here the CDR3 DNA reads TGCGCCAGCAGCGGGGACAGGGGGACGATTCGGCCCGAGCAGTACTTC.

The table lists this clonotype with many counts. The V call is TRBV29-1, the J call TRBJ2-7; TRBD1 aligns across 7 bases. The CDR3 has 14 residues. V was pared by 6 bases and J by 0 bases, with 8 bases of the junction left unmatched. Germline V CDR1 and CDR2: SQVTM, ANQGSEA. The CDR3 region has the DNA TGCAGCGTGAGGACAGGTTCCCACTCCTACGAGCAGTACTTC. As protein: CSVRTGSHSYEQYF.

The chain recombines TRBV6-1 with TRBJ2-7, with 8 bases identical to TRBD1. The CDR3 is 13 amino acids. The junction had 6 bases not matched to a gene; V was cut back by 5 bases and J by 6 bases. CDR1 is MNHNS, CDR2 SASEGT, per germline. CDR3 sequence (DNA): TGTGCCAGCAGTCGGACAGGGTTAAGCGAGCAGTACTTC. Translated: CASSRTGLSEQYF.

At least ten counts were recorded for this clonotype. V usage is TRBV6-1 and J usage is TRBJ2-7, with TRBD1 matching 9 bases. Per germline, CDR1 MNHNS and CDR2 SASEGT. The CDR3 has 14 residues. Trimming removed 10 bases from V and 2 bases from J; junction bases left unmatched: 9. CDR3 residues: CATLPGQGPYEQYF. For the CDR3, the DNA is TGTGCCACCCTACCGGGACAGGGACCCTACGAGCAGTACTTC.

A note on this clonotype: It may be a read error: a sequence one base away is much more abundant. The rearrangement joins TRBV5-1 to TRBJ2-7; perhaps TRBD1 as D (5 bases). V lost 2 bases, J lost 6 bases, and 12 bases lay in between. Germline loops: CDR1 SGHRS, CDR2 YFSETQ. This CDR3 is 13 amino acids long. CDR3 amino acids: CASSFRQGPEQYF. DNA of the CDR3: TGCGCCAGCAGCTTTCGCCAGGGTCCCGAGCAGTACTTC.

This clonotype was seen repeatedly, ten times or more. The chain couples TRBV19 to TRBJ2-2; D is unresolved. The CDR3 contains 14 residues. Trimming took 7 bases from V and 1 from J, leaving 10 bases between them. Germline V CDR1 and CDR2: LNHDA, SQIVND (reference sequence). CDR3 residues: CASNPTGNTGELFF. The CDR3 DNA is TGTGCCAGTAACCCGACGGGGAACACCGGGGAGCTGTTTTTT.

Ten or more counts support this clonotype. This chain connects TRBV12-5 to TRBJ1-1; D remains unclear. The V gene lost 7 bases and the J gene lost 6 bases, with 18 bases spanning the gap. The germline V gene has CDR1 LGHNT and CDR2 FRNRAP. This CDR3 has 14 residues. CDR3 loop: CASARGSGVSEAFF. The CDR3, as DNA: TGTGCTAGTGCCCGGGGTTCCGGGGTTTCTGAAGCTTTCTTT.

This clonotype appeared many times. The rearrangement uses TRBV6-5 and TRBJ2-7, with a tentative D call TRBD1 (6 bases). Trimming stripped 2 bases from V and 5 bases from J, with 16 bases between. The CDR3 has 15 residues. Germline CDR1 reads MNHEY; CDR2 reads SVGAGI. The CDR3 sequence is CASSYRENRVNEQYF. The DNA for the CDR3 is TGTGCCAGCAGTTACAGGGAAAACAGGGTTAACGAGCAGTACTTC.

This clonotype was recorded at least ten times. The rearrangement uses TRBV20-1 and TRBJ2-5; 7 bases line up with TRBD2. The CDR3 runs to 15 residues. Germline V gives CDR1 DFQATT, CDR2 SNEGSKA (reference sequence). With V trimmed by 6 bases and J by 3 bases, 13 bases remained unmatched. CDR3 in amino acids: CSANIPGRAKETQYF. CDR3 nucleotides: TGCAGTGCCAACATTCCGGGGAGGGCCAAAGAGACCCAGTACTTC.

At least ten counts were recorded for this clonotype. The rearrangement uses TRBV6-5 and TRBJ1-2; D call uncertain. Germline V CDR1 and CDR2: MNHEY, SVGAGI. V shed 7 bases and J shed 4 bases, with 13 bases lying between them. The CDR3 consists of 13 residues. The CDR3 DNA reads TGTGCCAGCACCGATAGGGAGGGCTATGGCTACACCTTC. Translated: CASTDREGYGYTF.

This clonotype was recorded at least ten times. V gene TRBV6-1 combines with J gene TRBJ1-2, with a tentative D call TRBD1 (5 bases). CDR3 size: 13 residues. The V end was cut by 7 bases, the J end by 4 bases, with 13 bases between. The germline V gene encodes CDR1 MNHNS and CDR2 SASEGT. CDR3 nucleotide sequence: TGTGCCAGCAAACCCGCAGGGAGCTATGGCTACACCTTC. Amino acid sequence: CASKPAGSYGYTF.

This clonotype was counted at least ten times. One end of the junction is discordant with germline, which a read error may explain. The gene calls are TRBV11-2 and TRBJ2-5; 7 positions agree with TRBD1. This CDR3 has 16 amino acids. Germline V gene sequence: CDR1 SGHAT, CDR2 FQNNGV. CDR3 loop: CASSQQPPGQQETRYF. CDR3 nucleotide sequence: TGTGCCAGCAGCCAACAGCCTCCGGGACAGCAAGAGACCCGGTACTTC.

This clonotype was recorded at least ten times. The chain joins TRBV19 to TRBJ1-1, with 10 bases matching TRBD1. V was clipped by 11 bases and J by 1 base; unmatched bases: 7. Germline loops: CDR1 LNHDA, CDR2 SQIVND (reference sequence). The CDR3 totals 14 residues. CDR3 loop: CAARDRGRNTEAFF. DNA of the CDR3: TGTGCCGCCCGGGACAGGGGAAGGAACACTGAAGCTTTCTTT.

This clonotype was found many times. The chain joins TRBV5-1 to TRBJ2-7; D uncertain. V was clipped by 2 bases and J by 0 bases, with 9 bases between them. This CDR3 is built from 14 residues. Germline CDR1 is SGHRS and CDR2 is YFSETQ. The CDR3 here is CASSFQRFSYEQYF. CDR3 DNA sequence: TGCGCCAGCAGCTTCCAGCGCTTCTCCTACGAGCAGTACTTC.

This clonotype appeared many times. The genes are TRBV13 and TRBJ2-5; TRBD1 might be the D (5 bases). The ends were cut back, 3 bases at V and 1 base at J, with 9 bases in the middle. Germline V gene data show CDR1 as PRHDT and CDR2 as FYEKMQ (reference sequence). The CDR3 sequence is 14 residues long. The CDR3: CASSFTGFQETQYF. CDR3 DNA: TGTGCCAGCAGCTTTACAGGATTCCAAGAGACCCAGTACTTC.

This clonotype has ten or more counts. CDR3 nucleotide sequence: TGCGCCAGCAGCCCGGGACCGGGAGACTATGGCTACACCTTC. Translating gives CASSPGPGDYGYTF. This rearrangement joins TRBV4-1 to TRBJ1-2; a possible D gene is TRBD1 (5 bases). V dropped 4 bases and J dropped 3 bases, with 12 bases sitting between them. CDR1 MGHRA and CDR2 YSYEKL come from the germline V gene. The CDR3 consists of 14 residues.

This clonotype was detected many times. The chain combines TRBV30 with TRBJ1-1; perhaps TRBD1 as D (6 bases). This CDR3 region has 13 residues. CDR1 is GTSNPN, CDR2 SVGIG, per germline (reference sequence). Between the trimmed V and J ends, which lost 2 bases and 1 base, there was a span of 8 bases. CDR3 region: CAWSLGQNTEAFF. The CDR3 DNA reads as TGTGCCTGGAGTCTGGGACAGAACACTGAAGCTTTCTTT. Variable domain in full (rest from reference TRBV30 and TRBJ1-1): SQTIHQWPATLVQPVGSPLSLECTVEGTSNPNLYWYRQAAGRGLQLLFYSVGIGQISSEVPQNLSASRPQDRQFILSSKKLLLSDSGFYLCAWSLGQNTEAFFGQGTRLTVV.

This clonotype was observed many times. A read error may account for a junction end that differs from germline. The chain joins TRBV12-3 or TRBV12-4 to TRBJ1-5, with D perhaps TRBD1 (5 bases). The CDR3 has 13 amino acids. The CDR3 is CASSAGAGQLQHF. The DNA of the CDR3 is TGTGCCAGCAGCGCTGGGGCCGGCCAGCTCCAGCATTTT.

This rearrangement joins TRBV12-3 or TRBV12-4 to TRBJ2-7, with 8 bases fitting TRBD1. The CDR3 runs 14 residues. Unmatched junction bases numbered 9, after V lost 5 bases and J lost 6 bases. The CDR3 loop is CASSRDRTIGEQYF. The DNA of the CDR3 is TGTGCCAGCAGTCGGGACAGGACCATAGGCGAGCAGTACTTC.

This clonotype was observed at least ten times. V usage is TRBV4-1 and J usage is TRBJ2-7; D remains ambiguous. CDR3 length equals 14 residues. V lost 3 bases to trimming and J lost 0 bases, with 9 bases between them. Per germline, CDR1 MGHRA and CDR2 YSYEKL. The CDR3 DNA sequence: TGCGCCAGCAGCCATTCTGGGGTCTCCTACGAGCAGTACTTC. Residues: CASSHSGVSYEQYF.

As to this clonotype: No conserved phenylalanine or tryptophan is present at the end of the CDR3, so a read error is the likely explanation. The chain uses TRBV30 and TRBJ1-5; no clear D. CDR3 length: 13 amino acids. CDR1 and CDR2 (germline): GTSNPN, SVGIG (reference sequence). CDR3 in amino acids: CTWSLQRNQPQHV. CDR3 DNA: TGTACCTGGAGTTTGCAGAGAAATCAGCCCCAGCATGTT.

This clonotype has at least ten counts. The chain recombines TRBV6-1 with TRBJ1-1; TRBD1 matches 11 bases. The germline gives CDR1 MNHNS, CDR2 SASEGT. V shed 0 bases, J shed 5 bases, and the junction held 2 bases outside the gene matches. The CDR3 consists of 15 residues. The DNA of the CDR3 is TGTGCCAGCAGTGAAGCTGGACAGGGGGCGACTGAAGCTTTCTTT. The encoded protein is CASSEAGQGATEAFF.

This clonotype was recorded a few times. The chain links TRBV7-9 to TRBJ1-1; D not resolved. Trimming shortened V by 5 bases and J by 7 bases, and 14 bases separated the two germline ends. Germline V gene lookup returns CDR1 SEHNR and CDR2 FQNEAQ (reference sequence). CDR3 length: 13 residues. Here the CDR3 reads CASSRAPGGEAFF. As DNA, the CDR3 is TGTGCCAGCAGCCGGGCCCCGGGCGGTGAAGCTTTCTTT.